By sample share, the clone carrying this T cell receptor beta chain is medium-sized. The antigen is undetermined. The record originates from a study of post-analysis software for immune sequencing data. Overall study findings and caveats: Normalized Chao1 diversity in multiple sclerosis patients fell significantly below that of controls. Samples from one preparation batch, clustered by F measure, grouped strongly together. In patients, TRBV5-6, TRBV5-1 and TRBV20-1 belonged to five TRBV segments found more frequently than in controls.

The TCR beta cDNA libraries carried unique molecular identifiers. It was from approximately 0.91 to 9.4 million T cells that about 540,000 cDNA molecules came. TCRdb re-derived calls from the PCR reads in MiXCR, one entry per CDR3 protein. This sample yields roughly 180,000 distinct CDR3 sequences, of which approximately 30% are seen a single time; about 1.6% belongs to the top ten. The CDR3 spans 16 residues. Losses at the gene ends were 3 bases for V and 3 bases for J; bases not matched to a gene: 7. The germline gives CDR1 SGHVS, CDR2 FNYEAQ. Material for sequencing was blood. The receptor comes from a girl between 10 and 17 years old with multiple sclerosis. J is TRBJ2-1 and V is TRBV7-6, with 8 bases aligning to TRBD1. CDR3: CASSFLTGDHYNEQFF. CDR3 bases: TGTGCCAGCAGCTTCCTGACAGGGGACCACTACAATGAGCAGTTCTTC.